A single sample is the source of the 5 T cell receptor beta chains below, sequenced in a study of blood T cells in healthy people across ages. A second roughly 7 to 11 cycle PCR used barcoded and J-beta primers. TCRdb processed the 5' RACE reads anew with MiXCR; each CDR3 protein has one entry. Of roughly 2 million distinct CDR3 sequences in the sample, just under 50% were seen once. Sequencing was carried out using blood. The receptors were sampled from a woman between 35 and 50 years old in good health.

This clonotype was picked up a small number of times. The CDR3 here is CASSETMADTQYF. The CDR3 DNA reads TGTGCCAGCAGCGAGACTATGGCAGATACGCAGTATTTT. The V call is TRBV9, the J call TRBJ2-3; a weak D match, TRBD2 (5 bases). Germline lookup yields CDR1 SGDLS and CDR2 YYNGEE. Trimming shortened V by 3 bases and J by 4 bases, and 9 bases separated the two germline ends. CDR3 size: 13 residues.

The gene calls are TRBV28 and TRBJ1-4; no reliable D call. The CDR3 consists of 15 residues. Per the germline V gene, CDR1 is MDHEN and CDR2 is SYDVKM. Deletions cut 6 bases from V and 3 bases from J, with 14 bases between. The CDR3 region is CASSLSSSSNEKLFF. In DNA, the CDR3 is TGTGCCAGCAGCCTGTCTTCCAGCTCTAATGAAAAACTGTTTTTT. Drawing the rest from reference TRBV28 and TRBJ1-4, the complete variable domain is DVKVTQSSRYLVKRTGEKVFLECVQDMDHENMFWYRQDPGLGLRLIYFSYDVKMKEKGDIPEGYSVSREKKERFSLILESASTNQTSMYLCASSLSSSSNEKLFFGSGTQLSVL.

The chain employs TRBV7-9 and TRBJ2-3; 8 nucleotides line up with TRBD2. CDR3 size: 15 residues. V gave up 3 bases and J gave up 2 bases; unmatched junction bases: 4. CDR1 is SEHNR and CDR2 is FQNEAQ in the germline V gene (reference sequence). The DNA for the CDR3 is TGTGCCAGCAGCTTTAGCGGGGAACCCACAGATACGCAGTATTTT. Translation: CASSFSGEPTDTQYF.

The V gene is TRBV27, the J gene TRBJ2-1, with no clear D. CDR3 length: 14 amino acids. The V gene's germline CDR1 is MNHEY and CDR2 SMNVEV (reference sequence). The V end was cut by 4 bases, the J end by 6 bases, with 13 bases between. The CDR3: CASSWAGSLNEQFF. CDR3 coding DNA: TGTGCCAGCAGTTGGGCAGGCTCTCTCAATGAGCAGTTCTTC.

This clonotype was found a few times. The chain uses TRBV6-1 and TRBJ2-4, with no clear D. TRBJ2-7 matches the DNA end more closely, so the J call is doubtful. CDR3 size: 11 residues. Germline lookup yields CDR1 MNHNS and CDR2 SASEGT. The CDR3 DNA sequence: TGTGCCAGCAGGCAATTCTACGAGCAGTACTTC. This sequence encodes CASRQFYEQYF.